This T cell receptor beta chain emerged from a study of blood T cell repertoires in COVID-19. About the research overall: The analysed material was cDNA or gDNA that came from T cells, B-cell-depleted T cells, or PBMCs.

This CDR3 is 12 amino acids long. Germline V CDR1 and CDR2: SGHNT, YYREEE (reference sequence). V was cut by 2 bases and J by 5 bases, with 7 bases left in between. Clones were read by immunoSEQ multiplex PCR, and TCRdb kept only the in-frame ones, dropping some. The data contain tens of thousands of clones, roughly 87% of them singletons. The sequenced sample was peripheral blood. This chain uses TRBV5-4 with TRBJ1-2, with unresolved D. The TCR originated in a man aged 55 to 69 with active COVID-19. The CDR3 protein is CASSFNEYGYTF. DNA of the CDR3: TGTGCCAGCAGCTTCAACGAGTATGGCTACACCTTC. Based on the CDR3 plus reference TRBV5-4 and TRBJ1-2, the full variable domain is ETGVTQSPTHLIKTRGQQVTLRCSSQSGHNTVSWYQQALGQGPQFIFQYYREEENGRGNFPPRFSGLQFPNYSSELNVNALELDDSALYLCASSFNEYGYTFGSGTRLTVV.